This TCR beta chain was obtained from a study of T cells in Graves' hyperthyroidism and ophthalmopathy. RNA transcripts were the template for amplifying TCR beta CDR3 regions. The HTBI set primed first-round TCR CDR3 RT-PCR. TCRdb fed the multiplex PCR reads into MiXCR, producing one record per CDR3 protein. The table records roughly 500,000 distinct CDR3 sequences, 46% of them present only once. The CDR3 covers 11 residues. Germline CDR1 SQVTM, CDR2 ANQGSEA. The V end was cut by 2 bases, the J end by 7 bases, with 8 bases between. The TCR comes from an adult woman with Graves' disease, either hyperthyroidism or ophthalmopathy (not recorded which). The specimen was peripheral blood or thyroid tissue (not recorded which). J is TRBJ1-1 and V is TRBV29-1; D possibly corresponds to TRBD1 (5 bases). The chain's CDR3 is CSVETGVEAFF. The CDR3 DNA reads TGCAGCGTTGAAACAGGCGTTGAAGCTTTCTTT.